This entry concerns a single T cell receptor beta chain. Its antigen remains undetermined. No per-base quality is available; no much larger clone lies one base away. This sample is part of a study of blood T cell repertoires in COVID-19 (dated by TCRdb to 2018 to 2021). Background on the whole study: Samples from collaborators originated in the United States, Italy and Spain and spanned both the acute and convalescent phases of COVID-19. A freely available public database, intended as a resource for researchers studying the immune response to SARS-CoV-2, is where the repertoires were released. The samples were drawn from the first 160 participants of the ongoing ImmuneRACE study and from 950 to 1,500 subjects provided by 6 global collaborators. Where HLA class I and class II types were available, the types were taken from metadata supplied by the sample provider, not from assay-based typing. Deeply sampled blood TCRbeta repertoires from subjects exposed to, actively infected with, or recovered from COVID-19 were included in the dataset. The prospective study material was composed of cDNA or gDNA derived from T cells, B-cell-depleted T cells, or PBMCs. Nearly every sample came with metadata listing a de-identified subject ID, COVID-19 status, age in years and sex. The study at large found these results: The quantity of clinical and demographic metadata differed by source and by participant and was supplied without curation.

TCRbeta CDR3 regions were amplified from genomic DNA by means of the immunoSEQ Assay, a bias-controlled multiplex PCR. On the study's bioinformatics: Nucleated cell counts per sample were estimated from amplification of reference gene primers within the assay. Sequence reads were collapsed and filtered to measure the absolute abundance of every unique TCRbeta CDR3 rearrangement. Productive Simpson clonality was computed per sample as the square root of Simpson's diversity index over productive rearrangements. In TCRdb, the immuneACCESS table is reduced to in-frame sequences with V and J assigned. These tables do not hold every clone; where another copy was compared, an unresolved V gene accounts for under half, and the others remain unexplained. That table supplies the V and J calls and clone size; D and trimming were determined from the DNA. The sample yields hundreds of thousands of clones; around 87% were counted once. Clones ranked in the top ten supply roughly 1.6% of the sample.

The junction shows trimming of 5 bases on V and 4 bases on J, and the gene matches do not reach 23 bases of it. From cysteine to phenylalanine, the CDR3 is 20 amino acids long. Only the CDR3 region is kept as DNA, spanning 60 bases read in frame from base 1. The CDR1 and CDR2 encoded by the germline V gene (reference sequence) are LNHDA and SQIVND. A second Seattle source provided samples from volunteer blood donors who had recovered from COVID-19. The collaborating institutions used their own protocols to collect whole blood in K2EDTA tubes. For TCRbeta analysis, collaborator samples were shipped as frozen whole blood, as isolated PBMCs, or as DNA extracted from either sample type.

The TCR comes from a woman aged 40 to 50 who had recovered from COVID-19. Recombination joined TRBV19 with TRBJ1-2; 9 nucleotides in the junction match TRBD1. Sequenced: peripheral blood. At the DNA level, the sequence is TGTGCCAGTAGTCTTTGGGACAGGGACCCGCTGGTGCCCTCCCTCTATGGCTACACCTTC. Translated, this gives CASSLWDRDPLVPSLYGYTF.